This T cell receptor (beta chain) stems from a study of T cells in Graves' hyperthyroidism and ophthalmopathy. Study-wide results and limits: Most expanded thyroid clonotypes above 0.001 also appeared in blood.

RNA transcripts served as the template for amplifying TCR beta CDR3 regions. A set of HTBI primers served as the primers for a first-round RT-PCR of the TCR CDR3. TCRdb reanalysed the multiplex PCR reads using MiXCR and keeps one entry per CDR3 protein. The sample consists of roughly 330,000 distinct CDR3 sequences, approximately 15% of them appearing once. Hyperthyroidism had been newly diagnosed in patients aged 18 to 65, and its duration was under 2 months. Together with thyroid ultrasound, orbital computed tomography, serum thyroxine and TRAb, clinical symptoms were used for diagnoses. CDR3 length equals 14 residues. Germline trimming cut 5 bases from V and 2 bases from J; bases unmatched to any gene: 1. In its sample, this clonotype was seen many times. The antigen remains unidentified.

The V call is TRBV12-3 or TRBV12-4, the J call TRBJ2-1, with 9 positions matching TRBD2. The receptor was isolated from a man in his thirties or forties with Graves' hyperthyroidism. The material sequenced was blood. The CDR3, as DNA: TGTGCCAGCAGTCCTAGCGGGGCCTACAATGAGCAGTTCTTC. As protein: CASSPSGAYNEQFF.